The sequence of this TCR beta chain was determined in a study of cytomegalovirus exposure and HLA in healthy donors. As for the study in general: Of the donors genotyped, 300 to 500 in all, 75% to 90% fell in the Caucasian-associated ancestry cluster. Overall study findings and caveats: A later analysis revealed that TCR association rates differed between HLA loci, peaking at DRB1 and bottoming out at HLA-C.

Primers: 60 Vbeta forward and 13 Jbeta reverse. Data came from immunoSEQ multiplex PCR; TCRdb stores just in-frame clones and leaves some out. The table includes about 170,000 clones, over 70% detected once. Comments on this clone: Its antigen is currently unknown.

The sequence was obtained from a woman in her 50s in good health and CMV-seropositive. The sequenced sample was PBMCs.

The CDR3 region has the DNA TGTGCCAGCTCACCACCTGCGCAAAACTATGGCTACACCTTC. Amino acid sequence: CASSPPAQNYGYTF. The chain is built from TRBV18 and TRBJ1-2, with D hard to call. Trimming removed 0 bases at V and 2 bases at J, with 7 bases between. This CDR3 is 14 amino acids long. In germline, CDR1 is KGHSH, CDR2 LQKENI.